This TCR beta chain was recovered during a study of T cell changes during pregnancy in multiple sclerosis. The V gene's germline CDR1 is SGHVS and CDR2 FQNEAQ. The CDR3 loop spans 15 amino acids. V gave up 5 bases and J gave up 5 bases; unmatched junction bases: 7. Clones were read by immunoSEQ multiplex PCR, and TCRdb kept only the in-frame ones, dropping some. The data show just under 65,000 clones, around 92% seen once. V usage is TRBV7-8 and J usage is TRBJ2-1, with 9 bases fitting TRBD2. This receptor was identified in a female donor in good health, enrolled as a control in a pregnancy study. This sample comprised peripheral blood, obtained after pregnancy. The CDR3 nucleotides are TGTGCCAGCAGCCCGCGGGGGGGACTTAACAATGAGCAGTTCTTC. It codes for CASSPRGGLNNEQFF. The variable domain in full, with the rest retrieved from reference TRBV7-8 and TRBJ2-1, is GAGVSQSPRYKVAKRGQDVALRCDPISGHVSLFWYQQALGQGPEFLTYFQNEAQLDKSGLPSDRFFAERPEGSVSTLKIQRTQQEDSAVYLCASSPRGGLNNEQFFGPGTRLTVL.